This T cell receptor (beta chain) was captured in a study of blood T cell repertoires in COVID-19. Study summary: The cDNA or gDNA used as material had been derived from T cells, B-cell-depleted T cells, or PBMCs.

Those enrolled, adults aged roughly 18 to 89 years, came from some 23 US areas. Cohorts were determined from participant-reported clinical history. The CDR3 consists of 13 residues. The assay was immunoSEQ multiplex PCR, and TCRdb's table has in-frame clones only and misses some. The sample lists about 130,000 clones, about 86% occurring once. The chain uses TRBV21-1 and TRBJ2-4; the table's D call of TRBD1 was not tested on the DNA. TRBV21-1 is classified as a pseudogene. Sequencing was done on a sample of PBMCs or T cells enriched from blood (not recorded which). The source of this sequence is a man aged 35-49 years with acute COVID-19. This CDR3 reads CASSRDRGNIQYF. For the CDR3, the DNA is TGTGCCAGCAGCAGGGACAGGGGAAACATTCAGTACTTC.